This T cell receptor beta chain was retrieved from a study of immune cell composition in non-small cell lung cancer. The method was immunoSEQ multiplex PCR; TCRdb's version includes in-frame clones alone and lacks a portion of them. The sample comprises about 1,700 clones, approximately 78% of which are singletons, and about a tenth rests with the top ten. This TCR came from a human donor with non-small cell lung cancer. Sequences were obtained from lung tumor tissue.

For the CDR3, the DNA is TGTGCCGGGGGCGATTGGGAGACCCAGTACTTC. It codes for CAGGDWETQYF. V and J are TRBV28 and TRBJ2-5, with a weak D call TRBD1 (6 bases). This CDR3 comprises 11 residues. In germline, CDR1 is MDHEN, CDR2 SYDVKM. Trimming took 11 bases from V and 5 from J, leaving 12 bases between them. The complete variable domain, with remaining parts taken from reference TRBV28 and TRBJ2-5, reads DVKVTQSSRYLVKRTGEKVFLECVQDMDHENMFWYRQDPGLGLRLIYFSYDVKMKEKGDIPEGYSVSREKKERFSLILESASTNQTSMYLCAGGDWETQYFGPGTRLLVL.